This record looks at one T cell receptor (beta chain) sequence and its context. This record comes from a study of blood T cell repertoires in COVID-19. Study summary: The United States, Italy and Spain provided the acute and convalescent COVID-19 samples. Sources were T cells, B-cell-depleted T cells, or PBMCs; the material itself was cDNA or gDNA.

Clinical history reported by participants formed the basis on which cohorts were assigned. The protocol was immunoSEQ multiplex PCR, while the TCRdb copy is restricted to in-frame clones and leaves out a portion. The table lists approximately 300,000 clones, under 90% of them singletons. The sequenced sample consisted of PBMCs or T cells enriched from blood (not recorded which). The sequence was collected from a woman younger than 30 who had recovered from COVID-19.

The CDR3 spells CAISKGQAHEKLFF. In nucleotides, the CDR3 is TGTGCCATCAGTAAAGGACAGGCTCATGAAAAACTGTTTTTT. V and J are TRBV10-3 and TRBJ1-4; TRBD1 aligns across 7 bases. With V trimmed by 5 bases and J by 6 bases, 6 bases remained unmatched. The germline V gene has CDR1 ENHRY and CDR2 SYGVKD. CDR3 size: 14 residues.